A selection of T cell receptor beta chains follows, all from one sample in a study of CD8+ T cells in alopecia areata. Using immunoSEQ multiplex PCR, the repertoire was profiled, and TCRdb retains in-frame clones only, with some absent. The table has a few hundred thousand clones, about 40% seen once; the top ten hold over 2.5%. This material consisted of CD4+ T cells sorted from blood, taken at approximately week 36, from a patient treated with tofacitinib. The receptors originated from a human donor with alopecia areata. Each CDR3 is given without its conserved first and last residue. Clone size is shown for a subset of rows, as once, few, many or a class of expanded clone.

size,V,J,CDR3
.,TRBV30,TRBJ2-1,AWSGDPRGRYNEQF
.,TRBV29-1,TRBJ2-1,SVSNGANNEQF
few,TRBV10-3,TRBJ2-5,AIRSGQGTSQETQY
.,TRBV5-1,TRBJ1-2,ASSFGGDNYGYT
.,TRBV7-6,TRBJ2-7,ASSPQPGTRIEQY
few,TRBV5-5,TRBJ2-5,ASTLLGRQTQY
few,TRBV28,TRBJ2-1,ASRGLHNEQF
few,TRBV9,TRBJ2-1,ASSVVDSGQSSYNEQF
once,TRBV30,TRBJ1-1,AWSPTGTAEAF
.,TRBV28,TRBJ1-2,ASTRTGGTNGYT
few,TRBV7-2,TRBJ2-5,ASGTGETQY
.,TRBV5-1,TRBJ2-2,ASSSRGQGNTGELF
few,TRBV10-3,TRBJ1-5,AISDRGDQPQH
once,TRBV6-5,TRBJ2-3,ASNRGSGTDTQY
few,TRBV7-8,TRBJ2-4,ASTETARAGGSPTD
few,TRBV29-1,TRBJ2-3,SEGGDTQY
.,TRBV7-2,TRBJ2-7,ASTTQRTYEQY
few,TRBV7-3,TRBJ2-6,ASSLMPSGANVLT
few,TRBV2,TRBJ2-1,ASSEAGVLYNEQF
.,TRBV30,TRBJ1-5,AWSVRVDQPQH
.,TRBV29-1,TRBJ2-6,SVASTGANVLT
few,TRBV19,TRBJ1-1,ASSISGLNTEAF
few,TRBV18,TRBJ1-1,ASSPMRGAAPTEAF
few,TRBV29-1,TRBJ2-3,SPVEGADTQY
.,TRBV4-2,TRBJ2-1,ASSPSGSYNEQF
.,TRBV29-1,TRBJ1-2,SVEDRAGYGYT
few,TRBV2,TRBJ2-1,ASRKAGVEQF
.,TRBV7-8,TRBJ2-3,ASSSDTIDTQY
.,TRBV30,TRBJ2-3,AWRMPQRRRGTDTQY
few,TRBV7-9,TRBJ2-7,ASSKGQPYAQY
few,TRBV7-2,TRBJ2-2,ASSTPGGNTGELF
few,TRBV19,TRBJ1-2,ASSFYRDTTSYGYT
few,TRBV5-6,TRBJ2-5,ASSRQGKQETQY
few,TRBV7-6,TRBJ1-2,ASSLGVRGLGYT
.,TRBV15,TRBJ2-1,ATRVSGRVTYNEQF
few,TRBV27,TRBJ1-4,ASSSQGRNEKLF
few,TRBV11-3,TRBJ2-1,ASSFSALTNNEQF
.,TRBV7-2,TRBJ2-5,ASSFSASERTQY
.,TRBV7-3,TRBJ1-1,ASSLGASDTEAF
.,TRBV7-2,TRBJ2-1,ASSLVGPNPYNEQF
.,TRBV7-8,TRBJ2-7,ASSSRLAGPYEQY
few,TRBV5-1,TRBJ2-5,ASSPTGKETQY
.,TRBV9,TRBJ2-1,ASSARDSPYNEQF
few,TRBV14,TRBJ2-7,ASSQRPRLAGVHEQY
.,TRBV11-2,TRBJ2-7,ASSDPVQGAYEQY
.,TRBV28,TRBJ2-1,ASTGQPNEQF
few,TRBV6-6,TRBJ1-5,ASSPHRDNQPQH
.,TRBV9,TRBJ2-2,ASSVGAGMFKLF
.,TRBV29-1,TRBJ1-4,SVHGGNEKLF
once,TRBV28,TRBJ2-5,ASSQDRGRETQY
.,TRBV7-9,TRBJ2-5,ASSLGRRGETQY
.,TRBV7-9,TRBJ1-2,ASSRDTKNYGYT
.,TRBV25-1,TRBJ1-5,ASSYGGQPQH
.,TRBV6-5,TRBJ2-2,ASISTNTGELF
.,TRBV7-9,TRBJ2-5,ASSFTPNQETQY
.,TRBV7-8,TRBJ1-5,ASSLQGGHQPQH
many,TRBV13,TRBJ2-5,ASSPRRGIETQY
few,TRBV20-1,TRBJ1-2,SVVRPGGYT